The 14 T cell receptor beta chains listed next were all sequenced from one sample in a study of shared clonotypes between healthy human individuals. The method was immunoSEQ multiplex PCR; TCRdb's version includes in-frame clones alone and lacks a portion of them. The sample has 150,000 to 200,000 clones, 65% to 80% seen once. Source material: memory CD4+ T cells sorted from blood. This sample's subset: CD45RA-negative fraction. These TCRs come from a man aged 30-40 years in good health.

The chain links TRBV7-9 to TRBJ1-5, with 8 nucleotides matching TRBD1. The junction had 4 bases not matched to a gene; V was cut back by 6 bases and J by 3 bases. Germline lookup yields CDR1 SEHNR and CDR2 FQNEAQ (reference sequence). This CDR3 is 14 amino acids long. The CDR3: CASRRQGPNQPQHF. As DNA, the CDR3 is TGTGCCAGCAGGCGACAGGGGCCCAATCAGCCCCAGCATTTT.

This sequence joins TRBV6-6 and TRBJ2-1; D gene unclear. Germline CDR1 and CDR2: MNHNY and SVGAGI (reference sequence). This CDR3 is 14 amino acids long. The V end lost 6 bases, the J end lost 7 bases, and 16 bases lay between the germline ends. CDR3 nucleotides: TGTGCCAGCAGAAAAGAATCCGGCAGAAATGAGCAGTTCTTC. Translation: CASRKESGRNEQFF.

The genes are TRBV11-2 and TRBJ2-1, with 12 bases that match TRBD2. Trimming removed 2 bases from V and 5 bases from J; junction bases left unmatched: 7. This CDR3 region has 17 residues. The germline CDR1 and CDR2 sequences are SGHAT and FQNNGV. CDR3 sequence (DNA): TGTGCCAGCAGCTTACGAACTAGCGGGAGGCAGAACAATGAGCAGTTCTTC. It encodes CASSLRTSGRQNNEQFF.

The V and J genes are TRBV5-6 and TRBJ1-5; D gene unclear. CDR3 length: 15 amino acids. V lost 2 bases to trimming and J lost 1 base, with 10 bases between them. CDR1 and CDR2 (germline): SGHDT, YYEEEE. This CDR3 is CASSFQESSNQPQHF. CDR3 coding DNA: TGTGCCAGCAGCTTTCAAGAGTCGAGCAATCAGCCCCAGCATTTT.

V is TRBV12-5 and J is TRBJ2-3, with 11 bases aligning to TRBD1. The CDR3 is made up of 15 amino acids. V shed 5 bases, J shed 6 bases, and the junction held 7 bases outside the gene matches. Germline CDR1 LGHNT, CDR2 FRNRAP. This chain's CDR3 is CASGEDRGRRDTQYF. In DNA, the CDR3 is TGTGCTAGTGGTGAGGACAGGGGGCGGAGGGATACGCAGTATTTT.

This chain joins TRBV5-4 and TRBJ2-1; TRBD2 aligns across 11 bases. CDR1 SGHNT and CDR2 YYREEE come from the germline V gene (reference sequence). After removal of 5 bases from V and 5 bases from J, the junction contained 9 bases not matched to a gene. The CDR3 is 16 residues long. CDR3 sequence: CASRVSSGRMDNEQFF. CDR3 DNA: TGTGCCAGCAGAGTTTCTAGCGGGAGGATGGACAATGAGCAGTTCTTC.

This clone has just one count. This chain uses TRBV4-2 with TRBJ2-1; the match to TRBD1 covers 8 bases. CDR1 is LGHNA and CDR2 is YNFKEQ in the germline V gene. The trim removed 4 bases at V and 15 bases at J, leaving 5 bases unmatched. The length of the CDR3 is 11 residues. CDR3 nucleotides: TGTGCCAGCAGCCTACAGGGGGAACGGTTCTTC. It codes for CASSLQGERFF.

A few counts support this clone. The V gene is TRBV9, the J gene TRBJ2-5, with D perhaps given as TRBD1 or TRBD2 (5 bases each). CDR1 and CDR2 (germline): SGDLS, YYNGEE. The germline V and J ends were trimmed by 0 bases and 3 bases, with 18 bases remaining between them. The CDR3 covers 17 residues. CDR3 in DNA: TGTGCCAGCAGCGTAGCTTGGGGCTTTTCCGGGGAAGAGACCCAGTACTTC. Amino acid sequence: CASSVAWGFSGEETQYF.

The J gene is TRBJ2-3, the V gene TRBV5-1, with unresolved D. The CDR3 spans 16 residues. V lost 0 bases and J 0 bases, leaving 11 bases between the germline ends. Per germline, CDR1 SGHRS and CDR2 YFSETQ. The CDR3 reads CASSLARLESTDTQYF. The CDR3 DNA reads as TGCGCCAGCAGCTTGGCCCGGCTAGAGAGCACAGATACGCAGTATTTT.

The J gene is TRBJ1-1, the V gene TRBV6-1; D ambiguous. Germline assignment: CDR1 MNHNS and CDR2 SASEGT. The CDR3 runs to 14 residues. V was trimmed by 1 base and J by 6 bases, leaving 12 bases between them. CDR3 protein: CASSEEGKWAEAFF. The CDR3 DNA reads as TGTGCCAGCAGTGAAGAAGGAAAATGGGCTGAAGCTTTCTTT.

On this clone itself: This specimen includes other DNA sequences encoding the same CDR3. The V call is TRBV9, the J call TRBJ2-2; D not resolved. Trimming stripped 0 bases from V and 6 bases from J, with 6 bases between. Germline lookup yields CDR1 SGDLS and CDR2 YYNGEE. This CDR3 region has 13 residues. CDR3 bases: TGTGCCAGCAGCGTAGGCGTCGCCGGGGAGCTGTTTTTT. Translated: CASSVGVAGELFF.

This chain links TRBV6-1 with TRBJ2-2, with D possibly being TRBD1 (5 bases). Deletions cut 2 bases from V and 6 bases from J, with 10 bases between. This CDR3 has 14 residues. Germline V gene sequence: CDR1 MNHNS, CDR2 SASEGT. The CDR3 sequence is CASSEMKGSGELFF. For the CDR3, the DNA is TGTGCCAGCAGTGAAATGAAGGGGTCCGGGGAGCTGTTTTTT.

This chain links TRBV27 with TRBJ2-7; the match to TRBD2 covers 9 bases. The J segment lost 6 bases and the V segment lost 7 bases, leaving 7 bases of the junction unmatched. The CDR3 loop spans 13 amino acids. Germline V gene lookup returns CDR1 MNHEY and CDR2 SMNVEV (reference sequence). The CDR3 DNA reads as TGTGCCAGCAAGGGCGGGAGGGCCTTCGAGCAGTACTTC. It encodes CASKGGRAFEQYF.

This clone was picked up a small number of times. V gene TRBV15 combines with J gene TRBJ2-3; 8 bases line up with TRBD2. The CDR3 loop spans 16 amino acids. Germline V gene sequence: CDR1 LNHNV, CDR2 YYDKDF (reference sequence). V shed 1 base and J 4 bases; nucleotides not matched to a gene: 7. The CDR3 DNA reads as TGTGCCACCAGCAGAGGGATCGGGAGGGGTTCAGATACGCAGTATTTT. Translation: CATSRGIGRGSDTQYF.